This T cell receptor (beta chain) was documented in a study of identical twins. This clonotype occurred many times. No antigen is known for it. Findings and limits, study-wide: The analysis was cross-sectional rather than longitudinal within donors. Zero-insertion analyses might be partly confounded by invariant T cells like MAIT and iNKT. Researchers reported excess low generation probability among twin-shared out-of-frame alpha sequences.

Germline CDR1 reads SGHTA; CDR2 reads FQGNSA. Trimming removed 5 bases from V and 7 bases from J, with 15 bases in between. CDR3 length: 14 amino acids. A universal primer binding site was introduced by template switching. The final cDNA contained unique molecular identifiers. TCRdb passed the 5' RACE reads through MiXCR, listing each CDR3 protein once. The data show about 530,000 distinct CDR3 sequences, over 12% seen once. The same data also went into a second study, on yellow fever vaccine responses in identical twins.

This sequence originates from a woman aged 18-29 years in good health. The sample comprised CD4+ T cells sorted from blood. V is TRBV7-2 and J is TRBJ2-1; D uncertain. CDR3 sequence: CASSRHAGNNEQFF. Here the CDR3 DNA reads TGTGCCAGCAGCCGACATGCCGGAAATAATGAGCAGTTCTTC.